Shown below are 20 T cell receptor beta chains from a single sample sequenced in a study of blood T cell repertoires in COVID-19. This table comes from immunoSEQ multiplex PCR, and its TCRdb copy is limited to in-frame clones, with some not included. The profile shows fewer than 300,000 clones, 80% to 90% of them singletons. Sequencing was performed on peripheral blood. All receptors derive from a woman aged 40 to 55 who had recovered from COVID-19.

The chain recombines TRBV29-1 with TRBJ1-1; no clear D. V was trimmed by 4 bases and J by 4 bases, leaving 10 bases between them. This CDR3 is 12 amino acids long. Germline V gene lookup returns CDR1 SQVTM and CDR2 ANQGSEA. The CDR3 region has the DNA TGCAGCGTTGTACCGGCAGGCACTGAAGCTTTCTTT. Translated: CSVVPAGTEAFF.

This clone appeared many times. The chain has TRBV9 and TRBJ2-2, with 7 nucleotides matching TRBD2. This CDR3 is 14 amino acids long. After removal of 5 bases from V and 7 bases from J, the junction contained 8 bases not matched to a gene. Germline CDR1 and CDR2: SGDLS and YYNGEE. CDR3 residues: CASRRLAGNGELFF. The CDR3 nucleotides read TGTGCCAGCAGAAGACTAGCAGGGAACGGGGAGCTGTTTTTT.

The chain carries TRBV9 and TRBJ1-2, with D unclear. This CDR3 is built from 14 residues. Per germline, CDR1 SGDLS and CDR2 YYNGEE. V shed 0 bases and J shed 8 bases, with 14 bases lying between them. DNA of the CDR3: TGTGCCAGCAGCGTAGTGAGCAGGACTGACGGCTACACCTTC. As protein: CASSVVSRTDGYTF.

The chain employs TRBV10-1 and TRBJ2-1; D gene uncertain. Germline CDR1 WNHNN, CDR2 SYGVQD (reference sequence). The CDR3 extends over 16 amino acids. The V and J ends lost 0 bases and 5 bases respectively, with 14 bases between them. The CDR3 DNA sequence: TGCGCCAGCAGTGAGTCTAGCCCGATAAACGACAATGAGCAGTTCTTC. Encoded protein: CASSESSPINDNEQFF.

This chain uses TRBV19 with TRBJ2-7; D is uncertain. Trimming pared 6 bases from V and 3 bases from J, leaving 15 bases between. CDR1 is LNHDA and CDR2 is SQIVND in the germline V gene (reference sequence). This CDR3 comprises 14 residues. CDR3 DNA sequence: TGTGCCAGTAGCCTCACCCCAGGATTCTACGAGCAGTACTTC. Translation: CASSLTPGFYEQYF.

The genes are TRBV11-2 and TRBJ2-2; maybe TRBD2 (5 bases). CDR1 and CDR2 from the germline V gene are SGHAT and FQNNGV. The CDR3 sequence is 14 residues long. V was shortened by 3 bases and J by 4 bases, with 9 bases between the two germline ends. The CDR3 loop reads CASSFLRGTGELFF. As DNA, the CDR3 is TGTGCCAGCAGCTTTCTCCGGGGCACCGGGGAGCTGTTTTTT.

The gene calls are TRBV6-6 and TRBJ2-5; tentative D call: TRBD2 (6 bases). This CDR3 has 16 residues. Germline CDR1 MNHNY, CDR2 SVGAGI (reference sequence). V was pared by 6 bases and J by 5 bases, with 22 bases between. This CDR3 reads CASSPPRRARLETQYF. CDR3 DNA: TGTGCCAGCAGCCCACCCAGGAGGGCCAGGCTGGAGACCCAGTACTTC.

The V gene is TRBV12-5, the J gene TRBJ2-7; 7 bases align to TRBD2. Germline values: CDR1 LGHNT, CDR2 FRNRAP. Trimming took 10 bases from V and 0 from J; bases not matched to a gene: 6. This CDR3 is built from 13 residues. CDR3 in amino acids: CATTGGGSYEQYF. CDR3 sequence (DNA): TGTGCTACGACGGGGGGAGGCTCCTACGAGCAGTACTTC.

This chain joins TRBV6-5 and TRBJ1-2, with 9 nucleotides matching TRBD1. Losses at the gene ends were 6 bases for V and 4 bases for J; bases not matched to a gene: 0. Germline loops: CDR1 MNHEY, CDR2 SVGAGI. CDR3 length equals 12 residues. The CDR3, as DNA: TGTGCCAGCAGGACAGGGGGCTATGGCTACACCTTC. This encodes CASRTGGYGYTF.

This chain uses TRBV5-1 with TRBJ1-5; D ambiguous. Deletions cut 0 bases from V and 7 bases from J, with 14 bases between. The germline CDR1 and CDR2 sequences are SGHRS and YFSETQ. This CDR3 has 15 residues. The CDR3 DNA reads TGCGCCAGCAGCTTGGCCGACTTCACGGGGCAGCCCCAGCATTTT. It is translated as CASSLADFTGQPQHF.

This chain uses TRBV5-1 with TRBJ2-3; perhaps TRBD1 as D (5 bases). CDR1 is SGHRS, CDR2 YFSETQ, per germline. There are 16 residues in the CDR3. V gave up 6 bases and J gave up 3 bases, with 20 bases separating them. This CDR3 reads CASTVRAIKGTDTQYF. The CDR3 DNA reads TGCGCCAGCACCGTCAGGGCAATAAAAGGAACAGATACGCAGTATTTT.

This rearrangement joins TRBV7-8 to TRBJ1-5; TRBD1 aligns across 7 bases. V shed 1 base and J 4 bases; nucleotides not matched to a gene: 4. Germline V gene sequence: CDR1 SGHVS, CDR2 FQNEAQ. The CDR3 runs 15 residues. This CDR3 reads CASSLGATGNQPQHF. CDR3 sequence (DNA): TGTGCCAGCAGCTTAGGCGCGACAGGGAATCAGCCCCAGCATTTT.

This clone was counted ten times or more. The CDR3: CASSQPDMGFNSPLHF. CDR3 bases: TGCGCCAGCAGCCAGCCGGACATGGGCTTTAATTCACCCCTCCACTTT. V gene TRBV4-1 combines with J gene TRBJ1-6; a possible D gene is TRBD1 (5 bases). CDR3 length equals 16 residues. V was pared by 3 bases and J by 6 bases, with 15 bases between. Germline CDR1 is MGHRA and CDR2 is YSYEKL.

The chain recombines TRBV29-1 with TRBJ2-5; 11 bases are a match to TRBD2. Germline values: CDR1 SQVTM, CDR2 ANQGSEA. The CDR3 consists of 15 residues. V dropped 6 bases and J dropped 2; count of bases not matched to a gene: 8. The CDR3 sequence: CSVAGTSGDQETQYF. CDR3 in DNA: TGCAGCGTCGCCGGGACTAGCGGTGATCAAGAGACCCAGTACTTC.

This sequence joins TRBV7-9 and TRBJ1-2; tentatively, D is TRBD1 (5 bases). Germline V lookup: CDR1 SEHNR, CDR2 FQNEAQ (reference sequence). There are 15 residues in the CDR3. The germline V and J ends were trimmed by 2 bases and 4 bases, with 14 bases remaining between them. CDR3 loop: CASSLRTGSLYGYTF. In DNA, the CDR3 is TGTGCCAGCAGCTTAAGAACAGGTTCTCTCTATGGCTACACCTTC.

The chain carries TRBV12-5 and TRBJ1-3, with D perhaps matching TRBD1 (6 bases). With 6 bases removed from V and 0 bases from J, the gap between germline ends came to 12 bases. CDR1 LGHNT and CDR2 FRNRAP come from the germline V gene. The CDR3 has 15 residues. The CDR3 sequence: CASGSGAASGNTIYF. CDR3 nucleotides: TGTGCTAGTGGCTCAGGGGCGGCCTCTGGAAACACCATATATTTT. Filled out from reference TRBV12-5 and TRBJ1-3, the complete variable domain reads DARVTQTPRHKVTEMGQEVTMRCQPILGHNTVFWYRQTMMQGLELLAYFRNRAPLDDSGMPKDRFSAEMPDATLATLKIQPSEPRDSAVYFCASGSGAASGNTIYFGEGSWLTVV.

The chain uses TRBV5-1 and TRBJ2-1; D gene unclear. This CDR3 is 15 amino acids long. Looked up from germline, CDR1 is SGHRS and CDR2 is YFSETQ. V was trimmed by 2 bases and J by 0 bases, leaving 9 bases between them. CDR3 sequence (DNA): TGCGCCAGCAGCTTACATACCAGCTCCTACAATGAGCAGTTCTTC. Translated, it gives CASSLHTSSYNEQFF.

In its sample, this clone was seen once. V usage is TRBV6-5 and J usage is TRBJ2-7; no clear D gene. Germline CDR1 MNHEY, CDR2 SVGAGI. This CDR3 is 12 amino acids long. The V end lost 4 bases, the J end lost 7 bases, and 11 bases lay between the germline ends. The CDR3 is CASSSQLREQYF. CDR3 DNA: TGTGCCAGCAGTTCTCAATTGCGAGAGCAGTACTTC.

The rearrangement joins TRBV27 to TRBJ1-1; D ambiguous. V lost 2 bases and J lost 0, with 4 bases in between. Germline V gives CDR1 MNHEY, CDR2 SMNVEV (reference sequence). The CDR3 consists of 13 residues. The CDR3 loop reads CASSLLMNTEAFF. The CDR3 DNA is TGTGCCAGCAGTTTACTAATGAACACTGAAGCTTTCTTT.

This rearrangement joins TRBV19 to TRBJ1-1; the D gene is possibly TRBD1 (5 bases). The CDR3 totals 13 residues. V lost 8 bases and J lost 2, with 12 bases in between. The germline V gene has CDR1 LNHDA and CDR2 SQIVND (reference sequence). The CDR3 loop reads CASADRANTEAFF. For the CDR3, the DNA is TGTGCCAGTGCCGACAGAGCTAACACTGAAGCTTTCTTT.